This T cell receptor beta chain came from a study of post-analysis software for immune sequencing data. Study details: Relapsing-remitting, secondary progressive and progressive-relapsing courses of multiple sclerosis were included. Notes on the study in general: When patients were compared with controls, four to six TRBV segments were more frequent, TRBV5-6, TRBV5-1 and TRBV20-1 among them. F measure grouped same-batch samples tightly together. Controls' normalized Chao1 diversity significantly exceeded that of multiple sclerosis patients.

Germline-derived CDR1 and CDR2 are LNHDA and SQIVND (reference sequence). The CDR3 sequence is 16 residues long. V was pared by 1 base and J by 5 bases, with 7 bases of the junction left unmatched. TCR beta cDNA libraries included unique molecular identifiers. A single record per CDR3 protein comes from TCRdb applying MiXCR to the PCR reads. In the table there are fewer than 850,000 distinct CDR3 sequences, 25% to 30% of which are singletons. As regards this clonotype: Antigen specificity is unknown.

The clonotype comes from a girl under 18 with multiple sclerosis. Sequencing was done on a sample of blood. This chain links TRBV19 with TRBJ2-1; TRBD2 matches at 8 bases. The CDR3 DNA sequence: TGTGCCAGTAGTATAGTAGGCGGGAGGCTCGACAATGAGCAGTTCTTC. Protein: CASSIVGGRLDNEQFF.